This T cell receptor (beta chain) derives from a study of OX40 agonist ivuxolimab in advanced cancers. Turning to the study itself: Every 2 weeks, patients received ivuxolimab intravenously, dosed at 0.01 to 10 mg/kg. Hepatocellular carcinoma, melanoma, renal cell or head and neck cancer occurred in dose-escalation patients.

Exclusion of a patient followed from autoimmune disease history or systemic immunosuppression. Sequenced by immunoSEQ multiplex PCR; TCRdb stores in-frame clones only, minus some. The data hold roughly 30,000 clones, with 81% observed a single time. The sample in question was CD4+ or CD8+ T cells sorted from blood, obtained in a trial of the OX40 agonist ivuxolimab. This TCR came from an adult with an advanced solid tumor such as melanoma, head and neck, liver or kidney cancer.

For the CDR3, the DNA is TGTGCCAGCAGCTCCCCTAGCGGGAGGAACGGGGAGCTGTTTTTT. As protein: CASSSPSGRNGELFF. The genes are TRBV7-2 and TRBJ2-2; 11 nucleotides match TRBD2. Germline V gene lookup returns CDR1 SGHTA and CDR2 FQGNSA. V shed 4 bases, J shed 7 bases, and the junction held 5 bases outside the gene matches. The CDR3 loop spans 15 amino acids.